Below, 22 T cell receptor beta chains from the same sample are listed, as sequenced in a study of cytomegalovirus exposure and HLA in healthy donors. Both 60 Vbeta primers and 13 Jbeta primers went into the PCR. TCRdb's copy holds only in-frame clones and misses some; the assay was immunoSEQ multiplex PCR. The data show about 140,000 clones, approximately 79% seen once. Sample: PBMCs. The receptors here all came from a woman between 50 and 59 years old in good health and CMV-seropositive.

J is TRBJ1-5 and V is TRBV28; no reliable D call. In germline, CDR1 is MDHEN, CDR2 SYDVKM. The CDR3 totals 14 residues. The germline V and J ends were trimmed by 3 bases and 6 bases, with 12 bases remaining between them. The CDR3 sequence is CASSFLGLGQPQHF. The CDR3, as DNA: TGTGCCAGCAGTTTTCTGGGCCTGGGTCAGCCCCAGCATTTT. The variable domain in full, with the rest retrieved from reference TRBV28 and TRBJ1-5, is DVKVTQSSRYLVKRTGEKVFLECVQDMDHENMFWYRQDPGLGLRLIYFSYDVKMKEKGDIPEGYSVSREKKERFSLILESASTNQTSMYLCASSFLGLGQPQHFGDGTRLSIL.

This clone has a single count. This rearrangement joins TRBV7-8 to TRBJ2-4; 8 nucleotides line up with TRBD2. Per germline, CDR1 SGHVS and CDR2 FQNEAQ. V shed 6 bases and J 7 bases; nucleotides not matched to a gene: 8. This CDR3 has 14 residues. The CDR3 nucleotides are TGTGCCAGCAGTCCGGGGGGGGGCCGCAACATTCAGTACTTC. Its translation is CASSPGGGRNIQYF.

The rearrangement links TRBV7-9 to TRBJ1-5; TRBD1 agrees at 10 bases. Per germline, CDR1 SEHNR and CDR2 FQNEAQ (reference sequence). CDR3 size: 18 residues. The V and J ends lost 5 bases and 0 bases, in that order; junction bases with no gene match: 10. This chain's CDR3 is CASSGDRGPLYSNQPQHF. In nucleotides, the CDR3 is TGTGCCAGCAGCGGTGACAGGGGGCCCCTTTATAGCAATCAGCCCCAGCATTTT.

The genes are TRBV7-6 and TRBJ2-7; 11 bases align to TRBD1. V was pared by 5 bases and J by 2 bases, with 8 bases of the junction left unmatched. This CDR3 spans 16 amino acids. Germline assignment: CDR1 SGHVS and CDR2 FNYEAQ. CDR3 bases: TGTGCCAGCAGCGTGGGTCTGGACAGGGGGCCCTACGAGCAGTACTTC. Protein: CASSVGLDRGPYEQYF.

This clone was counted between two and nine times. The rearrangement joins TRBV20-1 to TRBJ2-5; no firm D call. The CDR3 consists of 10 residues. The germline CDR1 and CDR2 sequences are DFQATT and SNEGSKA (reference sequence). The V and J ends lost 7 bases and 5 bases respectively, with 8 bases between them. The CDR3 sequence: CSVGRETQYF. CDR3 coding DNA: TGCAGTGTTGGCAGGGAGACCCAGTACTTC.

The chain employs TRBV9 and TRBJ1-2, with a possible D match to TRBD1 (5 bases). Germline values: CDR1 SGDLS, CDR2 YYNGEE. V shed 3 bases and J shed 3 bases, with 15 bases lying between them. The CDR3 contains 15 residues. The CDR3 sequence: CASSAGQGIDYGYTF. CDR3 DNA sequence: TGTGCCAGCAGCGCTGGGCAGGGAATAGACTATGGCTACACCTTC.

This clone has only one observation. The chain recombines TRBV11-2 with TRBJ1-3; D is unresolved. V gave up 1 base and J gave up 0 bases, with 7 bases separating them. This CDR3 is built from 15 residues. The germline V gene encodes CDR1 SGHAT and CDR2 FQNNGV. CDR3: CASSLVPSSGNTIYF. The CDR3 nucleotides are TGTGCCAGCAGCTTAGTCCCGAGCTCTGGAAACACCATATATTTT. The complete variable domain, with remaining parts taken from reference TRBV11-2 and TRBJ1-3, reads EAGVAQSPRYKIIEKRQSVAFWCNPISGHATLYWYQQILGQGPKLLIQFQNNGVVDDSQLPKDRFSAERLKGVDSTLKIQPAKLEDSAVYLCASSLVPSSGNTIYFGEGSWLTVV.

The gene calls are TRBV6-5 and TRBJ1-5; D may be TRBD1 (5 bases). CDR1 is MNHEY, CDR2 SVGAGI, per germline. CDR3 length: 14 residues. V lost 3 bases, J lost 4 bases, and 10 bases lay in between. The CDR3 here is CASSYRGENQPQHF. CDR3 in DNA: TGTGCCAGCAGTTATCGGGGGGAAAATCAGCCCCAGCATTTT.

For the CDR3, the DNA is TGTGCCAGCAGCTTAGCGCTGGGACAGCGATTCCTGAACACTGAAGCTTTCTTT. Residues: CASSLALGQRFLNTEAFF. The rearrangement joins TRBV7-9 to TRBJ1-1, with TRBD1 identical over 7 bases. V shed 0 bases, J shed 0 bases, and the junction held 10 bases outside the gene matches. The CDR3 is made up of 18 amino acids. Germline V CDR1 and CDR2: SEHNR, FQNEAQ (reference sequence).

This chain joins TRBV9 and TRBJ2-1, with 9 bases identical to TRBD2. The CDR3 loop spans 18 amino acids. V lost 0 bases to trimming and J lost 4 bases; unmatched junction nucleotides: 11. Germline V gives CDR1 SGDLS, CDR2 YYNGEE. CDR3 DNA sequence: TGTGCCAGCAGCGTAGGGGCAGCGGGGGGCCTCGCTTACAATGAGCAGTTCTTC. This sequence encodes CASSVGAAGGLAYNEQFF. The whole variable domain, filled in from reference TRBV9 and TRBJ2-1, reads DSGVTQTPKHLITATGQRVTLRCSPRSGDLSVYWYQQSLDQGLQFLIQYYNGEERAKGNILERFSAQQFPDLHSELNLSSLELGDSALYFCASSVGAAGGLAYNEQFFGPGTRLTVL.

This chain links TRBV14 with TRBJ2-7; possible D gene TRBD2, 5 bases. The ends were cut back, 3 bases at V and 2 bases at J, with 11 bases in the middle. The CDR3 length is 14 residues. Germline CDR1 reads SGHDN; CDR2 reads FVKESK. DNA of the CDR3: TGTGCCAGCAGCCACGGCTCTAGCCCCTACGAGCAGTACTTC. It yields the protein CASSHGSSPYEQYF.

J is TRBJ2-1 and V is TRBV27; TRBD2 might be the D (7 bases). Germline CDR1 reads MNHEY; CDR2 reads SMNVEV (reference sequence). This CDR3 spans 13 amino acids. The ends were cut back, 4 bases at V and 10 bases at J, with 14 bases in the middle. The CDR3 region is CASSYFRGGEQFF. CDR3 nucleotide sequence: TGTGCCAGCAGTTACTTCAGGGGAGGGGAGCAGTTCTTC.

The genes are TRBV7-8 and TRBJ1-3; 7 bases map to TRBD1. The CDR3 totals 16 residues. Germline CDR1 is SGHVS and CDR2 is FQNEAQ. The V segment lost 5 bases and the J segment 1 base; nucleotides outside the gene matches: 8. The CDR3 DNA reads TGTGCCAGCAGCGCAGGACAGGCTCAGTCTGGAAACACCATATATTTT. Protein product: CASSAGQAQSGNTIYF.

V usage is TRBV4-2 and J usage is TRBJ2-1; 10 nucleotides agree with TRBD2. The CDR3 has 16 amino acids. V dropped 3 bases and J dropped 2; count of bases not matched to a gene: 4. Germline V gives CDR1 LGHNA, CDR2 YNFKEQ. The CDR3: CASSHPGLATYNEQFF. The CDR3 region has the DNA TGTGCCAGCAGCCATCCGGGACTAGCGACCTACAATGAGCAGTTCTTC.

This clone has just a few counts. The chain joins TRBV28 to TRBJ1-2; 9 positions match TRBD1. The CDR3 runs 12 residues. V lost 8 bases, J lost 4 bases, and 2 bases stayed unmatched. The germline CDR1 and CDR2 sequences are MDHEN and SYDVKM. CDR3 amino acids: CASADRGYGYTF. Written as DNA, the CDR3 is TGTGCCAGCGCGGACAGGGGCTATGGCTACACCTTC.

This chain links TRBV9 with TRBJ2-1, with 10 bases fitting TRBD2. The CDR3 sequence is 15 residues long. Looked up from germline, CDR1 is SGDLS and CDR2 is YYNGEE. V was pared by 6 bases and J by 4 bases, with 7 bases of the junction left unmatched. The CDR3 bases are TGTGCCAGCACCGCCGGGACTAGCGTATACAATGAGCAGTTCTTC. Translation: CASTAGTSVYNEQFF.

This clone appeared a single time. The chain recombines TRBV7-2 with TRBJ2-1, with a possible D match to TRBD1 (6 bases). Germline CDR1 reads SGHTA; CDR2 reads FQGNSA. There are 13 residues in the CDR3. Trimming stripped 3 bases from V and 10 bases from J, with 13 bases between. CDR3 protein: CASSLRQDLEQFF. The CDR3 bases are TGTGCCAGCAGCTTGCGACAGGACTTAGAGCAGTTCTTC.

V gene TRBV28 combines with J gene TRBJ2-7, with D perhaps matching TRBD1 (6 bases). The V gene lost 6 bases and the J gene lost 4 bases, with 16 bases spanning the gap. Germline V CDR1 and CDR2: MDHEN, SYDVKM. The CDR3 is 14 amino acids. The DNA of the CDR3 is TGTGCCAGCAGGCCGACAGGCGACCGTTACGAGCAGTACTTC. Protein product: CASRPTGDRYEQYF.

This chain connects TRBV5-4 to TRBJ2-7, with TRBD1 matching over 7 bases. CDR3 size: 12 residues. J lost 6 bases, V lost 3 bases, and 3 bases had no gene match. Germline V gene lookup returns CDR1 SGHNT and CDR2 YYREEE (reference sequence). This CDR3 reads CASSSTGSEQYF. The CDR3 nucleotides read TGTGCCAGCAGCTCGACAGGGTCCGAGCAGTACTTC.

The chain is built from TRBV11-1 and TRBJ2-7, with 11 bases identical to TRBD2. The ends lost 5 bases at V and 9 bases at J; junction bases unmatched: 9. The CDR3 spans 14 residues. Per the germline V gene, CDR1 is SGHAT and CDR2 is FQDESV (reference sequence). CDR3 DNA sequence: TGTGCCAGCAGCCCCGGGACTAGCGGTCTTGGGCAGTACTTC. Its translation is CASSPGTSGLGQYF.

V gene TRBV14 combines with J gene TRBJ2-5, with a weak D call TRBD2 (6 bases). V lost 8 bases and J lost 5, with 12 bases in between. CDR1 and CDR2 (germline): SGHDN, FVKESK. This CDR3 region has 12 residues. The chain's CDR3 is CASVGGSETQYF. CDR3 in DNA: TGTGCCAGCGTGGGAGGAAGCGAGACCCAGTACTTC.

This chain's CDR3 is CASSLGFSPAGELFF. The CDR3 nucleotides read TGTGCCAGCAGCTTAGGGTTTTCCCCAGCCGGGGAGCTGTTTTTT. The rearrangement uses TRBV11-2 and TRBJ2-2; no definite D call. The CDR3 is 15 residues long. Germline V gene sequence: CDR1 SGHAT, CDR2 FQNNGV. V was pared by 1 base and J by 6 bases, with 12 bases between.